This passage covers 25 T cell receptor beta chains from one sample sequenced in a study of blood T cell repertoires in COVID-19. Clones were read by immunoSEQ multiplex PCR, and TCRdb kept only the in-frame ones, dropping some. The sample includes 110,000 to 150,000 clones, around 76% of them seen just once. The material sequenced was peripheral blood. The receptors shown here come from a man in his sixties with acute or convalescent COVID-19.

V usage is TRBV5-6 and J usage is TRBJ2-5; D ambiguous. The CDR3 covers 13 residues. With 1 base removed from V and 5 bases from J, the gap between germline ends came to 9 bases. The V gene's germline CDR1 is SGHDT and CDR2 YYEEEE. The CDR3 spells CASSLPIGETQYF. CDR3 in DNA: TGTGCCAGCAGCTTGCCCATCGGGGAGACCCAGTACTTC.

The CDR3 protein is CAWGTSGVYNEQFF. CDR3 bases: TGTGCCTGGGGGACTAGCGGAGTCTACAATGAGCAGTTCTTC. The chain couples TRBV30 to TRBJ2-1; 11 bases are shared with TRBD2. The CDR3 length is 14 residues. CDR1 is GTSNPN, CDR2 SVGIG, per germline (reference sequence). J was trimmed by 3 bases and V by 5 bases; bases with no gene match: 3.

The rearrangement joins TRBV7-2 to TRBJ2-1; perhaps TRBD2 as D (6 bases). Germline values: CDR1 SGHTA, CDR2 FQGNSA. Trimming left V 4 bases short and J 10 bases short, with 17 bases between. The CDR3 covers 14 residues. The CDR3 DNA is TGTGCCAGCAGCTGGGACGGCGGGAACAGGGAGCAGTTCTTC. This sequence encodes CASSWDGGNREQFF. The full variable domain, completed using reference TRBV7-2 and TRBJ2-1, is GAGVSQSPSNKVTEKGKDVELRCDPISGHTALYWYRQSLGQGLEFLIYFQGNSAPDKSGLPSDRFSAERTGGSVSTLTIQRTQQEDSAVYLCASSWDGGNREQFFGPGTRLTVL.

V usage is TRBV9 and J usage is TRBJ1-1; 7 bases are shared with TRBD1. Germline V lookup: CDR1 SGDLS, CDR2 YYNGEE. The CDR3 extends over 15 amino acids. The trim removed 3 bases at V and 1 base at J, leaving 6 bases unmatched. As DNA, the CDR3 is TGTGCCAGCAGCGCTCGACAGGGAGGGAACACTGAAGCTTTCTTT. Its translation is CASSARQGGNTEAFF. Full variable domain (remainder filled in from reference TRBV9 and TRBJ1-1): DSGVTQTPKHLITATGQRVTLRCSPRSGDLSVYWYQQSLDQGLQFLIQYYNGEERAKGNILERFSAQQFPDLHSELNLSSLELGDSALYFCASSARQGGNTEAFFGQGTRLTVV.

The CDR3, as DNA: TGTGCCAGCAGCCAGGGCGCTGACAGGTTCGGAACCGGGGAGCTGTTTTTT. It is translated as CASSQGADRFGTGELFF. The V call is TRBV4-2, the J call TRBJ2-2; tentatively, D is TRBD1 (6 bases). Trimming stripped 3 bases from V and 5 bases from J, with 19 bases between. The length of the CDR3 is 17 residues. Germline CDR1 LGHNA, CDR2 YNFKEQ.

This chain uses TRBV19 with TRBJ2-2; 7 bases are a match to TRBD1. CDR1 is LNHDA, CDR2 SQIVND, per germline (reference sequence). V gave up 7 bases and J gave up 5 bases; unmatched junction bases: 10. The CDR3 length is 15 residues. The CDR3: CASIPNRGRTGELFF. The CDR3 DNA reads as TGTGCCAGTATCCCAAACAGGGGAAGGACCGGGGAGCTGTTTTTT.

The CDR3 sequence is CASSRRLAGDNEQFF. DNA of the CDR3: TGTGCCAGCAGCCGACGGCTAGCGGGCGACAATGAGCAGTTCTTC. The J gene is TRBJ2-1, the V gene TRBV5-4; 8 bases agree with TRBD2. Germline values: CDR1 SGHNT, CDR2 YYREEE (reference sequence). Losses at the gene ends were 4 bases for V and 5 bases for J; bases not matched to a gene: 8. CDR3 length equals 15 residues. The full variable domain, in which reference TRBV5-4 and TRBJ2-1 provide the parts outside the CDR3, is ETGVTQSPTHLIKTRGQQVTLRCSSQSGHNTVSWYQQALGQGPQFIFQYYREEENGRGNFPPRFSGLQFPNYSSELNVNALELDDSALYLCASSRRLAGDNEQFFGPGTRLTVL.

The V call is TRBV24-1, the J call TRBJ2-5; maybe TRBD1 (5 bases). Per germline, CDR1 KGHDR and CDR2 SFDVKD. The CDR3 runs 15 residues. V lost 4 bases, J lost 2 bases, and 13 bases lay in between. CDR3 bases: TGTGCCACCAGTGAGAGACAGAATACACAAGAGACCCAGTACTTC. It is translated as CATSERQNTQETQYF.

In DNA form, the CDR3 reads TGTGCCAGCACGCTACGGGACTCCAATCTAGCCAAAAACATTCAGTACTTC. Amino acids: CASTLRDSNLAKNIQYF. The V and J genes are TRBV6-4 and TRBJ2-4, with a tentative D call TRBD2 (6 bases). CDR1 and CDR2 (germline): MRHNA, SNTAGT. The CDR3 has 17 residues. The germline V and J ends were trimmed by 7 bases and 0 bases, with 19 bases remaining between them.

The chain links TRBV7-9 to TRBJ2-3; tentatively, D is TRBD2 (6 bases). Between the trimmed V and J ends, which lost 4 bases and 4 bases, there was a span of 12 bases. Germline V gene data show CDR1 as SEHNR and CDR2 as FQNEAQ (reference sequence). The CDR3 sequence is 14 residues long. The CDR3 sequence is CASSSKTSPDTQYF. The CDR3 DNA is TGTGCCAGCAGCTCCAAGACTAGTCCAGATACGCAGTATTTT. Full variable domain (remainder filled in from reference TRBV7-9 and TRBJ2-3): DTGVSQNPRHKITKRGQNVTFRCDPISEHNRLYWYRQTLGQGPEFLTYFQNEAQLEKSRLLSDRFSAERPKGSFSTLEIQRTEQGDSAMYLCASSSKTSPDTQYFGPGTRLTVL.

This clone occurred a few times. The chain combines TRBV28 with TRBJ2-7; D gene uncertain. Germline V gives CDR1 MDHEN, CDR2 SYDVKM. This CDR3 spans 14 amino acids. V was cut by 3 bases and J by 2 bases, with 11 bases left in between. The CDR3 sequence is CASSFLESAYEQYF. The CDR3 DNA follows: TGTGCCAGCAGTTTTTTGGAGTCCGCCTACGAGCAGTACTTC.

This clone was found a few times. The V gene is TRBV5-5, the J gene TRBJ1-1; 8 positions agree with TRBD1. The CDR3 totals 15 residues. J lost 1 base, V lost 4 bases, and 6 bases had no gene match. CDR1 and CDR2 from the germline V gene are SGHKS and YYEKEE (reference sequence). The DNA for the CDR3 is TGTGCCAGCAGCGACCGTACAGGGGGGAACACTGAAGCTTTCTTT. Translation: CASSDRTGGNTEAFF. Looking up the rest from reference TRBV5-5 and TRBJ1-1 gives the full variable domain: DAGVTQSPTHLIKTRGQQVTLRCSPISGHKSVSWYQQVLGQGPQFIFQYYEKEERGRGNFPDRFSARQFPNYSSELNVNALLLGDSALYLCASSDRTGGNTEAFFGQGTRLTVV.

This chain uses TRBV5-6 with TRBJ2-7; TRBD2 matches 16 bases. The trim removed 1 base at V and 1 base at J, leaving 2 bases unmatched. The CDR3 runs 17 residues. Germline CDR1 SGHDT, CDR2 YYEEEE. CDR3 DNA: TGTGCCAGCAGCTTGATGGGACTAGCGGGAGGGTCCTACGAGCAGTACTTC. Protein: CASSLMGLAGGSYEQYF.

This clone was counted a few times. The chain joins TRBV9 to TRBJ2-1, with TRBD2 identical over 9 bases. Germline loops: CDR1 SGDLS, CDR2 YYNGEE. The V and J ends lost 5 bases and 0 bases, in that order; junction bases with no gene match: 3. There are 15 residues in the CDR3. The CDR3 sequence is CASRTSGSSYNEQFF. DNA for the CDR3: TGTGCCAGCAGGACTAGCGGAAGCTCCTACAATGAGCAGTTCTTC.

The chain is built from TRBV5-1 and TRBJ2-5; TRBD1 matches at 7 bases. The CDR3 is 13 amino acids. Germline V gene data show CDR1 as SGHRS and CDR2 as YFSETQ. V lost 5 bases and J lost 1; bases outside the gene matches: 2. The CDR3 here is CASRTGTQETQYF. DNA of the CDR3: TGCGCCAGCAGGACAGGGACCCAAGAGACCCAGTACTTC.

J is TRBJ2-7 and V is TRBV2; 12 bases match TRBD2. After removal of 8 bases from V and 7 bases from J, the junction contained 9 bases not matched to a gene. CDR1 is SNHLY, CDR2 FYNNEI, per germline. The CDR3 has 14 residues. The CDR3 coding sequence is TGTGCCAGCCACGTACTAGCGGGAGGATGGGAGCAGTACTTC. This encodes CASHVLAGGWEQYF.

The V and J genes are TRBV7-2 and TRBJ1-1, with a weak D call TRBD1 (6 bases). CDR1 and CDR2 from the germline V gene are SGHTA and FQGNSA. Trimming stripped 4 bases from V and 6 bases from J, with 18 bases between. The CDR3 length is 15 residues. DNA for the CDR3: TGTGCCAGCAGCTCTGGTGGTCAGGGGCGATCTGAAGCTTTCTTT. As protein: CASSSGGQGRSEAFF.

The chain links TRBV2 to TRBJ1-2, with D uncertain. V was pared by 5 bases and J by 8 bases, with 12 bases between. The CDR3 runs 12 residues. CDR1 is SNHLY, CDR2 FYNNEI, per germline. DNA for the CDR3: TGTGCCAGCAGTCCCCTGCCGGGAGGCTACACCTTC. It specifies CASSPLPGGYTF.

The chain couples TRBV10-3 to TRBJ2-7; 8 positions agree with TRBD2. This CDR3 spans 14 amino acids. J was trimmed by 1 base and V by 6 bases; bases with no gene match: 5. The germline CDR1 and CDR2 sequences are ENHRY and SYGVKD. CDR3 loop: CAISLSGASYEQYF. CDR3 nucleotides: TGTGCCATCAGCCTTAGCGGGGCTTCCTACGAGCAGTACTTC.

J is TRBJ1-1 and V is TRBV6-6; 9 positions match TRBD1. The CDR3 runs 15 residues. Germline V CDR1 and CDR2: MNHNY, SVGAGI (reference sequence). V was clipped by 4 bases and J by 3 bases; unmatched bases: 6. CDR3 loop: CASSWHRGRDTEAFF. The CDR3 DNA follows: TGTGCCAGCAGTTGGCACAGGGGGCGGGACACTGAAGCTTTCTTT.

The chain couples TRBV2 to TRBJ2-5, with a weak D call TRBD2 (6 bases). Germline CDR1 reads SNHLY; CDR2 reads FYNNEI. The CDR3 runs to 16 residues. V dropped 6 bases and J dropped 4 bases, with 21 bases sitting between them. The CDR3 DNA reads TGTGCCAGCAGCTACCAGGGCGGGAACATGGCAGAGACCCAGTACTTC. The encoded protein is CASSYQGGNMAETQYF.

The chain joins TRBV30 to TRBJ1-3; 10 nucleotides line up with TRBD1. Germline CDR1 is GTSNPN and CDR2 is SVGIG (reference sequence). The CDR3 spans 15 residues. Trimming cost V 3 bases and J 4 bases; bases outside gene matches: 6. Here the CDR3 DNA reads TGTGCCTGGAGCAGGACAGGGGGGAGGGGAAACACCATATATTTT. As protein: CAWSRTGGRGNTIYF.

The rearrangement links TRBV19 to TRBJ2-2; 7 bases are shared with TRBD1. Germline trimming cut 7 bases from V and 3 bases from J; bases unmatched to any gene: 11. This CDR3 comprises 16 residues. Germline V gives CDR1 LNHDA, CDR2 SQIVND (reference sequence). DNA of the CDR3: TGTGCCAGTACCCTCCGAGGGGGCTGGGACACCGGGGAGCTGTTTTTT. As protein: CASTLRGGWDTGELFF. Together with reference TRBV19 and TRBJ2-2, the CDR3 gives the full variable domain: DGGITQSPKYLFRKEGQNVTLSCEQNLNHDAMYWYRQDPGQGLRLIYYSQIVNDFQKGDIAEGYSVSREKKESFPLTVTSAQKNPTAFYLCASTLRGGWDTGELFFGEGSRLTVL.

This clone was detected a few times. V gene TRBV4-2 combines with J gene TRBJ2-1; D not resolved. The CDR3 has 13 residues. V lost 1 base and J lost 4, with 5 bases in between. Germline-derived CDR1 and CDR2 are LGHNA and YNFKEQ. The DNA for the CDR3 is TGTGCCAGCAGCCAAGTTTCTTACAATGAGCAGTTCTTC. Protein: CASSQVSYNEQFF.

The chain carries TRBV4-1 and TRBJ2-3; a weak D match, TRBD2 (6 bases). CDR1 and CDR2 (germline): MGHRA, YSYEKL. CDR3 size: 16 residues. Trimming took off 1 base at V and 1 base at J, with 12 bases between the two ends. CDR3 amino acids: CASSQGIAAGTDTQYF. The CDR3 nucleotides are TGCGCCAGCAGCCAAGGAATAGCGGCTGGCACAGATACGCAGTATTTT.